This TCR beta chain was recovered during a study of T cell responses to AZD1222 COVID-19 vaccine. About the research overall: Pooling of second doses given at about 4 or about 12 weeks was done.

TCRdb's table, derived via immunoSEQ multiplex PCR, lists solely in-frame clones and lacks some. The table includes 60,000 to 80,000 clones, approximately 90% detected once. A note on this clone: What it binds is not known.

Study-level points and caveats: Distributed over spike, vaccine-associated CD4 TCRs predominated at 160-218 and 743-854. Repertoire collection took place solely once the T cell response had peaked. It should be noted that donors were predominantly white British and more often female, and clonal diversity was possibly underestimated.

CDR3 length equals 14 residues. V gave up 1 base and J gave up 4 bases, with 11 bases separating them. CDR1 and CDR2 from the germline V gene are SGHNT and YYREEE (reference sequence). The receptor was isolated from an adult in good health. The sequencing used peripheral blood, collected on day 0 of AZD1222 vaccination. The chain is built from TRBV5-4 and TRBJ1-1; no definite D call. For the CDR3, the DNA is TGTGCCAGCAGCTTGCGACGGGAGGGCACTGAAGCTTTCTTT. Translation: CASSLRREGTEAFF.